Reported below is one T cell receptor (beta chain). Its antigen is as yet unknown. The sample is drawn from a study of cytomegalovirus exposure and HLA in healthy donors. Overall study findings and caveats: Analysis performed later found around 15,000 TCR beta sequences associated with HLA alleles at 0.05 false discovery rate. About 90% or about 30% of the time was how often most TCR beta V segments were productive, according to an earlier analysis. A later analysis reportedly found fewer N-insertions in an Asian-associated ancestry cluster than the approximately 670-donor mean.

Donors showed nominal health when sampled, although they likely had unrecorded immune exposures. Germline-derived CDR1 and CDR2 are LNHDA and SQIVND (reference sequence). This CDR3 is 19 amino acids long. V was pared by 8 bases and J by 4 bases, with 20 bases of the junction left unmatched. The PCR made use of 60 Vbeta and 13 Jbeta primers. Produced via immunoSEQ multiplex PCR; TCRdb's table is partial and in-frame only. The sample's table shows tens of thousands of clones. The chain recombines TRBV19 with TRBJ2-1; TRBD2 aligns across 10 bases. What was sequenced was PBMCs. The sequence was obtained from a man aged 25-45 years in good health and CMV-seropositive. The CDR3 DNA reads TGTGCCAGTGCACGCGGTAGCGGGGGGCCCGGTCTAGCTTACAATGAGCAGTTCTTC. Translating gives CASARGSGGPGLAYNEQFF.